The 17 T cell receptor beta chains below come from one sample, sequenced in a study of molecular identifiers for immune sequencing clone quantification. Via MiXCR, TCRdb re-called the PCR reads, giving one row per CDR3 protein. The profile shows approximately 550,000 distinct CDR3 sequences, about 25% of them singletons. Sequenced input: naive CD8+ T cells from blood, with Jurkat cell RNA spiked in. Noted subset: FACS-sorted CD8+CD4-CCR7+CD45RA+ naive T cells. These receptors were collected from a human donor in good health. Some libraries in this study had Jurkat cell RNA spiked in.

Only a few counts were recorded for this clonotype. The chain has TRBV19 and TRBJ1-1, with D tentatively TRBD1 (6 bases). Trimming removed 7 bases at V and 4 bases at J, with 19 bases between. Germline CDR1 LNHDA, CDR2 SQIVND (reference sequence). The CDR3 has 15 amino acids. In DNA, the CDR3 is TGTGCCAGTATCACAGGGTACGGGGAGGTCACTGAAGCTTTCTTT. Its translation: CASITGYGEVTEAFF. Looking up the rest from reference TRBV19 and TRBJ1-1 gives the full variable domain: DGGITQSPKYLFRKEGQNVTLSCEQNLNHDAMYWYRQDPGQGLRLIYYSQIVNDFQKGDIAEGYSVSREKKESFPLTVTSAQKNPTAFYLCASITGYGEVTEAFFGQGTRLTVV.

This clonotype came up many times. This chain connects TRBV11-2 to TRBJ1-4, with a tentative D call TRBD1 (6 bases). Trimming shortened V by 4 bases and J by 14 bases, and 14 bases separated the two germline ends. Germline V lookup: CDR1 SGHAT, CDR2 FQNNGV. The length of the CDR3 is 12 residues. The CDR3 reads CASSSTGDTLFF. CDR3 bases: TGTGCCAGCAGCTCCACTGGGGACACGCTGTTTTTT.

This clonotype has more than one count but fewer than ten. This CDR3 is CASSLGDASGNTIYF. Here the CDR3 DNA reads TGCGCCAGCAGCTTGGGGGATGCCTCTGGAAACACCATATATTTT. The V and J genes are TRBV5-1 and TRBJ1-3, with D unclear. V lost 0 bases to trimming and J lost 0 bases, with 7 bases between them. The CDR3 is made up of 15 amino acids. CDR1 is SGHRS and CDR2 is YFSETQ in the germline V gene.

This clonotype was observed a handful of times. The chain carries TRBV27 and TRBJ1-2; the match to TRBD1 covers 11 bases. This CDR3 is built from 12 residues. V shed 9 bases, J shed 6 bases, and the junction held 3 bases outside the gene matches. Germline V CDR1 and CDR2: MNHEY, SMNVEV (reference sequence). The CDR3 reads CASGQGADGYTF. In DNA, the CDR3 is TGTGCCAGTGGACAGGGGGCAGATGGCTACACCTTC.

This rearrangement joins TRBV7-7 to TRBJ2-5; D not resolved. The germline CDR1 and CDR2 sequences are SSHAT and FNYEAQ (reference sequence). Trimming left V 3 bases short and J 1 base short, with 12 bases between. This CDR3 has 15 amino acids. The CDR3 coding sequence is TGTGCCAGCAGCTTTGGAGACGGGTCCCAAGAGACCCAGTACTTC. Encoded protein: CASSFGDGSQETQYF.

This clonotype came up a few times. V usage is TRBV6-2 or TRBV6-3 and J usage is TRBJ2-2; the D is unclear. Germline V gene data show CDR1 as MNHEY and CDR2 as SVGEGT. The CDR3 covers 16 residues. V was pared by 0 bases and J by 1 base, with 9 bases between. The CDR3 loop is CASSYSRRKNTGELFF. As DNA, the CDR3 is TGTGCCAGCAGTTACTCGAGACGGAAGAACACCGGGGAGCTGTTTTTT.

This clonotype appeared many times. The chain recombines TRBV13 with TRBJ2-3, with 8 bases matching TRBD2. CDR1 is PRHDT and CDR2 is FYEKMQ in the germline V gene (reference sequence). With 5 bases clipped from V and 4 bases from J, the junction kept 5 bases outside the gene matches. The CDR3 sequence is 14 residues long. DNA for the CDR3: TGTGCCAGCAGCCCCGAGCGGGAGCCAGATACGCAGTATTTT. The encoded protein is CASSPEREPDTQYF.

The CDR3 spells CASSLGTGTTYEQYF. For the CDR3, the DNA is TGTGCCAGCAGCTTGGGGACAGGGACCACCTACGAGCAGTACTTC. V is TRBV5-6 and J is TRBJ2-7; 8 bases fit TRBD1. This CDR3 has 15 residues. Germline CDR1 and CDR2: SGHDT and YYEEEE. Germline trimming cut 0 bases from V and 2 bases from J; bases unmatched to any gene: 4.

This clonotype occurred a few times. The rearrangement uses TRBV12-3 or TRBV12-4 and TRBJ2-7; the D gene could be TRBD1 or TRBD2 (5 bases each). The ends were cut back, 3 bases at V and 3 bases at J, with 15 bases in the middle. CDR3 length: 15 amino acids. CDR3 sequence (DNA): TGTGCCAGCAGTTTCGGGACCGAGTCCCTCTACGAGCAGTACTTC. It codes for CASSFGTESLYEQYF.

The chain combines TRBV5-4 with TRBJ2-2, with 9 positions matching TRBD1. With 4 bases clipped from V and 6 bases from J, the junction kept 13 bases outside the gene matches. The CDR3 is 17 amino acids. CDR1 and CDR2 (germline): SGHNT, YYREEE (reference sequence). CDR3 loop: CASSNPQGARFSGELFF. In DNA, the CDR3 is TGTGCCAGCAGCAATCCACAGGGGGCGAGGTTTTCCGGGGAGCTGTTTTTT.

Comments on this clonotype: Its ends do not fully match the called genes, so a read error is possible. The chain joins TRBV3-1 to TRBJ2-7, with 11 bases matching TRBD2. The CDR3 consists of 14 residues. Germline CDR1 and CDR2: LGHDT and YNNKEL (reference sequence). As DNA, the CDR3 is TGTGCCGGCAGCCCTGGACTAGCGGGCTACGAGCAGTACTTC. Translation: CAGSPGLAGYEQYF.

This clonotype came up a few times. V gene TRBV13 combines with J gene TRBJ2-3; a weak D match, TRBD1 (6 bases). Germline values: CDR1 PRHDT, CDR2 FYEKMQ (reference sequence). This CDR3 comprises 16 residues. Trimming cost V 5 bases and J 0 bases, with 15 bases left between them. CDR3 bases: TGTGCCAGCAGCCCCAGACAGGAGTCTAGCACAGATACGCAGTATTTT. It yields the protein CASSPRQESSTDTQYF. The variable domain in full, with the rest retrieved from reference TRBV13 and TRBJ2-3, is AAGVIQSPRHLIKEKRETATLKCYPIPRHDTVYWYQQGPGQDPQFLISFYEKMQSDKGSIPDRFSAQQFSDYHSELNMSSLELGDSALYFCASSPRQESSTDTQYFGPGTRLTVL.

This clonotype appeared once. CDR3 residues: CASRRVQGGNYEQYF. In nucleotides, the CDR3 is TGTGCCAGCAGGAGAGTCCAGGGCGGGAACTACGAGCAGTACTTC. V and J are TRBV27 and TRBJ2-7, with a tentative D call TRBD2 (6 bases). The V gene's germline CDR1 is MNHEY and CDR2 SMNVEV (reference sequence). Deletions cut 6 bases from V and 3 bases from J, with 18 bases between. The CDR3 contains 15 residues.

This clonotype occurred many times. V is TRBV6-1 and J is TRBJ2-7; TRBD2 is a possible D gene (5 bases). The V gene's germline CDR1 is MNHNS and CDR2 SASEGT. Trimming shortened V by 6 bases and J by 3 bases, and 12 bases separated the two germline ends. The CDR3 is made up of 13 amino acids. CDR3 DNA: TGTGCCAGCAGACCCGAGGGCTTCTACGAGCAGTACTTC. Its protein product is CASRPEGFYEQYF.

A word on this clonotype: The CDR3 end shows no conserved phenylalanine or tryptophan, and so a read error is likely. The gene calls are TRBV6-5 and TRBJ2-1; D is possibly TRBD1 (6 bases). Germline values: CDR1 MNHEY, CDR2 SVGAGI. The CDR3 runs 13 residues. Trimming took 5 bases from V and 6 from J, leaving 11 bases between them. This chain's CDR3 is CASSGTSGNEQFS. In DNA, the CDR3 is TGTGCCAGCAGTGGGACATCCGGCAATGAGCAGTTCTCC.

V and J are TRBV28 and TRBJ2-7; D may be TRBD2 (6 bases). Germline V gene lookup returns CDR1 MDHEN and CDR2 SYDVKM. The CDR3 extends over 16 amino acids. Trimming shortened V by 5 bases and J by 6 bases, and 23 bases separated the two germline ends. The CDR3 spells CASSRRWGGITGEQYF. CDR3 bases: TGTGCCAGCAGTCGCCGCTGGGGCGGGATAACTGGCGAGCAGTACTTC.

The chain is built from TRBV29-1 and TRBJ2-7; D is tentatively TRBD1 or TRBD2 (5 bases each). V lost 3 bases and J lost 4, with 19 bases in between. This CDR3 is built from 15 residues. Germline V gene lookup returns CDR1 SQVTM and CDR2 ANQGSEA. Here the CDR3 DNA reads TGCAGCGTTGATAGCGTGACAGTTGTCAGGTACGAGCAGTACTTC. Translated: CSVDSVTVVRYEQYF.